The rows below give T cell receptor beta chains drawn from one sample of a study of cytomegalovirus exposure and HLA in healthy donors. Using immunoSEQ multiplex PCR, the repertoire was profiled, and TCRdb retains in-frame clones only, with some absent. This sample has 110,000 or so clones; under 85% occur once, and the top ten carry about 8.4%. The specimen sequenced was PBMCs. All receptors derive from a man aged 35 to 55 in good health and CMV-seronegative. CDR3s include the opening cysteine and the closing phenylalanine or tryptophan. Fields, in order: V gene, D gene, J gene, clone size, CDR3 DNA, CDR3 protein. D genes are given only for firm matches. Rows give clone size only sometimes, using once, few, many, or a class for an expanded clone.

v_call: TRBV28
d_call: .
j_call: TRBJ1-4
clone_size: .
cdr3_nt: TGTGCCAGCAGTTTAGTTCCAGGGTCAAATGAAAAACTGTTTTTT
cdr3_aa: CASSLVPGSNEKLFF

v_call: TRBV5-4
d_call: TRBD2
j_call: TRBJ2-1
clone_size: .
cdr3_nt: TGTGCCAGCAGCCCGGGACTAGCGGAATACAATGAGCAGTTCTTC
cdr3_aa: CASSPGLAEYNEQFF

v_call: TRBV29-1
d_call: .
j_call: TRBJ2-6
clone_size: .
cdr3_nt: TGCAGCGTTGCCAGGGCTTCGGCTGGAGGGGCCAACGTCCTGACTTTC
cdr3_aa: CSVARASAGGANVLTF

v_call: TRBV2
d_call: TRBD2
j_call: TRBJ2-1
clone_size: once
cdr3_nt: TGTGCCAGCAGCTTAGCGGGGGGGCCCTACAATGAGCAGTTCTTC
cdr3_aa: CASSLAGGPYNEQFF

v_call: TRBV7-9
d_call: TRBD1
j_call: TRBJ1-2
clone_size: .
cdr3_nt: TGTGCCAGCAGCCCACAGGGGGACTATGGTGGCTACACCTTC
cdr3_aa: CASSPQGDYGGYTF

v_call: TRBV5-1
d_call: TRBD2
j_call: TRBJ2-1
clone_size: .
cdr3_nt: TGCGCCAGCAGCTTTGTAGCTAGCGGGGACTACAATGAGCAGTTCTTC
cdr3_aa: CASSFVASGDYNEQFF

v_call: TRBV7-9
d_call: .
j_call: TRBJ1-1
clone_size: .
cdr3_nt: TGTGCCAGCAGCGTTCCCGGCGCGGGTCTTGAGGCTTTCTTT
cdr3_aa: CASSVPGAGLEAFF

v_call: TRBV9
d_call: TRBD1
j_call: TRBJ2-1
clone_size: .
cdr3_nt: TGTGCCAGCAGCCCCCGGGACAGGGGTTACAATGAGCAGTTCTTC
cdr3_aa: CASSPRDRGYNEQFF

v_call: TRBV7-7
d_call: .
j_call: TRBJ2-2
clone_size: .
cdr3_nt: TGTGCTGGCAGCTTAGAAGGGGTCTACACCGGGGAGCTGTTTTTT
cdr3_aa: CAGSLEGVYTGELFF

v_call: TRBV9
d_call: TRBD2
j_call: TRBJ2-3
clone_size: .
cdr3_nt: TGTGCCAGCAGCGTCCAAGCGGGGGGCACAGATACGCAGTATTTT
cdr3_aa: CASSVQAGGTDTQYF

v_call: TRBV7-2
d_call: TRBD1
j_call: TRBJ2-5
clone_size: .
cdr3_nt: TGTGCCAGCAGCTTAGCGCCTAGGGGGCCCGAGACCCAGTACTTC
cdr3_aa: CASSLAPRGPETQYF

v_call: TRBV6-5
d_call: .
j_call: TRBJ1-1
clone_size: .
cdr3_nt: TGTGCCAGCAGTTACGTCTCAGGTGAAGGGGCTGAAGCTTTCTTT
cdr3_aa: CASSYVSGEGAEAFF

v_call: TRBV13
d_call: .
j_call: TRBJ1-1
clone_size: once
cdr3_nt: TGTGCCAGCAGCCAACAGGTTGTGGCTGAAGCTTTCTTT
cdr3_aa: CASSQQVVAEAFF

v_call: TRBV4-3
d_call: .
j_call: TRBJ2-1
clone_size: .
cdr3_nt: TGCGCCAGCAGCCAAGAGGAATTACAAGCCGGACTAAATGAGCAGTTCTTC
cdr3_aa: CASSQEELQAGLNEQFF

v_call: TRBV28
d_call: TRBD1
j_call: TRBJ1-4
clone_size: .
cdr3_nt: TGTGCCAGCACGGAGGGTGGGGACAGGGGGCTGTTTTTT
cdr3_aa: CASTEGGDRGLFF

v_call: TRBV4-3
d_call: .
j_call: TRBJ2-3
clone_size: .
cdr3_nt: TGCGCCAGCAGCCAAGATGGGCCGGGGGGCACAGATACGCAGTATTTT
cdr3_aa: CASSQDGPGGTDTQYF

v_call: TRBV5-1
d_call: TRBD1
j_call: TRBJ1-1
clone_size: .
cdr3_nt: TGCGCCAGCAGCTTGGGTAGGACAGGGGCCGCCCCGAACACTGAAGCTTTCTTT
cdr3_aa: CASSLGRTGAAPNTEAFF

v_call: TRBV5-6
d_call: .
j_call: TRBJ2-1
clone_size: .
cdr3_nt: TGTGCCAGCAGCTTGGATCAGGGGGGTACCTACAATGAGCAGTTCTTC
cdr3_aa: CASSLDQGGTYNEQFF

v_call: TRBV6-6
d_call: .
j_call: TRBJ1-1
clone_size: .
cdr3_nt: TGTGCCAGCAGTTACTCTGGCATGAACACTGAAGCTTTCTTT
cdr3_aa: CASSYSGMNTEAFF

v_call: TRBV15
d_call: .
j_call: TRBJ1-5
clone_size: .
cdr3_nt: TGTGCCACCAGCAGCAGGAAGGGGAGCAATCAGCCCCAGCATTTT
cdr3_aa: CATSSRKGSNQPQHF

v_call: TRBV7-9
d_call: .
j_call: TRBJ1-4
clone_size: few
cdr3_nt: TGTGCCAGCAGCTTAGGGTCTGAGAAACTGTTTTTT
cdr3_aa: CASSLGSEKLFF

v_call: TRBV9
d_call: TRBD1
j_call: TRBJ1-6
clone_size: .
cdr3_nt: TGTGCCAGCAGCGGGGGACAGGACGATTATTCACCCCTCCACTTT
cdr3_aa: CASSGGQDDYSPLHF

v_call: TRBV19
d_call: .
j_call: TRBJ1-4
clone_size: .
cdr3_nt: TGTGCCAGTAGTATATCGGCAACTAATGAAAAACTGTTTTTT
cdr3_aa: CASSISATNEKLFF

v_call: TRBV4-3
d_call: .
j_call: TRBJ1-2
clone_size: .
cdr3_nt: TGCGCCAGCAGCCAAGCCGACAGCAACTATGGCTACACCTTC
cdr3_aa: CASSQADSNYGYTF

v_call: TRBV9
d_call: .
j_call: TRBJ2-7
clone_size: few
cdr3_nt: TGTGCCAGCAGCGTAGCTTCCAGGGGTGTCTACGAGCAGTACTTC
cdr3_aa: CASSVASRGVYEQYF

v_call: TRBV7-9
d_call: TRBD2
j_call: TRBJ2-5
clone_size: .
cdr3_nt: TGTGCCAGCAGCTTAGGATGGACTAGCGGGGGTCGGGAGACCCAGTACTTC
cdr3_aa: CASSLGWTSGGRETQYF

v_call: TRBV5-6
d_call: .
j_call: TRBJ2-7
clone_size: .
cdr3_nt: TGTGCCAGCAGCTTGGTCCAATCCTACGAGCAGTACTTC
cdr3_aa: CASSLVQSYEQYF

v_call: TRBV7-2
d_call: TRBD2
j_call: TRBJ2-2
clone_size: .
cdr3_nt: TGTGCCAGCAGCTTAGCAGGGAGGGCCGGGGAGCTGTTTTTT
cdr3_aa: CASSLAGRAGELFF

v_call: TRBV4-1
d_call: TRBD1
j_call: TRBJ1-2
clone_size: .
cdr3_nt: TGCGCCAGCAGCCAAGGAGGGACAGGAATTAACTATGGCTACACCTTC
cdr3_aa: CASSQGGTGINYGYTF

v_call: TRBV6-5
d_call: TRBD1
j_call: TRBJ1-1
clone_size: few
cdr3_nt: TGTGCCAGCAGTTATACAGGGGAGAGCACTGAAGCTTTCTTT
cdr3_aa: CASSYTGESTEAFF

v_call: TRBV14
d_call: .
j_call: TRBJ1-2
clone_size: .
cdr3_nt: TGTGCCAGCAGCCAAGGTAGTGAAGGCTACACCTTC
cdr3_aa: CASSQGSEGYTF

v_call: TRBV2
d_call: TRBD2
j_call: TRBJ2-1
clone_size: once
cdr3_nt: TGTGCCAGCAACTTCGATAGGGCTAGCGGGGGGGTAAAGGGCAATGAGCAGTTCTTC
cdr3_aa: CASNFDRASGGVKGNEQFF

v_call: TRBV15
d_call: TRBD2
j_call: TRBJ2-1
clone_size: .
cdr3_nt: TGTGCCACCAGCAGTCAGCGGGAAGGTCGCAATGAGCAGTTCTTC
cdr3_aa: CATSSQREGRNEQFF

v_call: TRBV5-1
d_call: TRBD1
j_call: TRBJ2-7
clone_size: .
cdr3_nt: TGCGCCAGCAGCCACGGGACAGGTGCCTACGAGCAGTACTTC
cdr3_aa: CASSHGTGAYEQYF

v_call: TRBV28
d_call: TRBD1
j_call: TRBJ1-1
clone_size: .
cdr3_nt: TGTGCCATCGGGACAGCCACTGAAGCTTTCTTT
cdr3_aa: CAIGTATEAFF

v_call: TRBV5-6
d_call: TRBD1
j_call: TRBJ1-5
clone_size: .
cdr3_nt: TGTGCCAGCAGCCAACTACAGGGGCCGGATCAGCCCCAGCATTTT
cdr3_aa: CASSQLQGPDQPQHF

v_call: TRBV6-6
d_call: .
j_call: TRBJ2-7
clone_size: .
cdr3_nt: TGTGCCATTAGCGGAAACGACTACGAGCAGTACTTC
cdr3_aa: CAISGNDYEQYF

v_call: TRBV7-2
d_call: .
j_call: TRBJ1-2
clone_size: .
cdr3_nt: TGTGCCAGCAGCTCAGTCTTGGGCATAATTAAAGGCGGCTACACCTTC
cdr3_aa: CASSSVLGIIKGGYTF

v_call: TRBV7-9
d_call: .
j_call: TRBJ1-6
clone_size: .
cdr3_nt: TGTGCCAGCAGCTTTGAGAGCTCCTATAATTCACCCCTCCACTTT
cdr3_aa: CASSFESSYNSPLHF

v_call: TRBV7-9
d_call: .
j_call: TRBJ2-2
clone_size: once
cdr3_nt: TGTTCCAGCAGCTTTCAAGGACAGAACACCGGGGAGCTGTTTTTT
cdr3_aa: CSSSFQGQNTGELFF

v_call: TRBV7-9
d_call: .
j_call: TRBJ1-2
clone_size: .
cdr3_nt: TGTGCCAGCAGCTTAGCGGGAGGGGGTGGCTACACCTTC
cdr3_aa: CASSLAGGGGYTF

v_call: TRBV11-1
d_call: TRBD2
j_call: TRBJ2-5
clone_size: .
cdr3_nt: TGTGCCAGCAGCCAACGGACTAGCGGGGAGAAAGAGACCCAGTACTTC
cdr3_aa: CASSQRTSGEKETQYF

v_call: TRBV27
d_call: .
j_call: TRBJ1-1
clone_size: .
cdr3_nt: TGTGCCAGCAGGGATGGGGGGACTGAAGCTTTCTTT
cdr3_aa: CASRDGGTEAFF

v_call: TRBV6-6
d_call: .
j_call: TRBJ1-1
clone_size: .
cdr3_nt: TGTGCCAGCAGTTACCAGGGATCGGAAACTGAAGCTTTCTTT
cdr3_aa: CASSYQGSETEAFF

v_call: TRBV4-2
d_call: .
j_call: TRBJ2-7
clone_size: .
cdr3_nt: TGTGCCAGCAGCCAAGATAAGCCCTACGAGCAGTACTTC
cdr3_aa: CASSQDKPYEQYF

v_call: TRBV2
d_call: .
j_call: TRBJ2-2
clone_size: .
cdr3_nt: TGTGCCAGCAGTGAGACTAGACCGAACACCGGGGAGCTGTTTTTT
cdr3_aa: CASSETRPNTGELFF

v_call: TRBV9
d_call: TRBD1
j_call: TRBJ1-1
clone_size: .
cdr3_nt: TGTGCCAGCAGCGACGGAGGGACAGGGAGAAGAGGAGCTTTCTTT
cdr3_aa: CASSDGGTGRRGAFF

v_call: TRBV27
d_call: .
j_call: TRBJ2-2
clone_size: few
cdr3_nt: TGTGCCAGCAGTTTATTCACTTACACCGGGGAGCTGTTTTTT
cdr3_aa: CASSLFTYTGELFF

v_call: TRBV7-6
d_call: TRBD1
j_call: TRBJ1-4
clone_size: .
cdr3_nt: TGTGCCAGCAGGTACCGACAGGGCCCGAATGAAAAACTGTTTTTT
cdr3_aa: CASRYRQGPNEKLFF